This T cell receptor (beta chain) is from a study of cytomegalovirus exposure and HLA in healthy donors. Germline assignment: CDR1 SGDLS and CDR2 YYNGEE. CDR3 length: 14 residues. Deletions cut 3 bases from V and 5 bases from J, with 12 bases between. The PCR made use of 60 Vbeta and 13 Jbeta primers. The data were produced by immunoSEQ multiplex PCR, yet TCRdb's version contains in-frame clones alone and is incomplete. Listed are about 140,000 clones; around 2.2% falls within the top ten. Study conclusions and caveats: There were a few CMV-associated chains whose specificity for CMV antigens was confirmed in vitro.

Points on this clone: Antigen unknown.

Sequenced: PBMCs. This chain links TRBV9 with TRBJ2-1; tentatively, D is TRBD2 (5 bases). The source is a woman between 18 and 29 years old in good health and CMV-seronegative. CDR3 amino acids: CASSAGLTNNEQFF. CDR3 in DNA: TGTGCCAGCAGCGCTGGACTGACTAACAATGAGCAGTTCTTC.